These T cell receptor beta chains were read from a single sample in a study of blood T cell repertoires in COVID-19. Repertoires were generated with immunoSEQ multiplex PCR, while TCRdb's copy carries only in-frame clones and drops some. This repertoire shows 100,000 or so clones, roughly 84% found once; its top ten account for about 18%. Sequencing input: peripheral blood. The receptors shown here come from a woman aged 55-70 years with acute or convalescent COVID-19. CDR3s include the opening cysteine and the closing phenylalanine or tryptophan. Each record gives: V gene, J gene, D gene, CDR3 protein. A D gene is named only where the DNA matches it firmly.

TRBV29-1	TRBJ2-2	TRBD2	CSVAATSFGELFF
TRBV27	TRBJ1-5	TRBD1	CASRQGFDQPQHF
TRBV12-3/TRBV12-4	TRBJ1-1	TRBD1	CASSSRQGSEAFF
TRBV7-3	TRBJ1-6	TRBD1	CASSYQGAGSPLHF
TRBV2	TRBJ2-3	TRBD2	CASRYPGLAGRTSTDTQYF
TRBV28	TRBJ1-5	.	CASSFGGIGNQPQHF
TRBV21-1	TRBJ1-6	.	CASSKIKGRRADYNSPLHF
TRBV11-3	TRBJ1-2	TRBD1	CASSLERTGRYTF
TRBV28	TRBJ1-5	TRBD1	CASSLLSGQGDNQPQHF
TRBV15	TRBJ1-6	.	CATSRDQGPPNNSPLHF
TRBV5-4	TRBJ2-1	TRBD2	CASSLGLAGNNEQFF
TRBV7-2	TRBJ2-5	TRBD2	CASSLGSGGADSKTQYF
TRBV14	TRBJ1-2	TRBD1	CASSQDSGGIGGYTF
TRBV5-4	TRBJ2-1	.	CASSLDGFEQFF
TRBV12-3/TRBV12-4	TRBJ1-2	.	CASTPSTNYGYTF
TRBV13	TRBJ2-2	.	CASSLGTANTGELFF
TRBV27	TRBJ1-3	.	CASSLVPPLGNTIYF
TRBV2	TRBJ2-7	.	CASSATGPPAYEQYF
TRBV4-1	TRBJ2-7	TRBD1	CASSQGQGWDEQYF
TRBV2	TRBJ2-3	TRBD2	CASSVGTSGGHTQYF
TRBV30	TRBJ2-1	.	CAWSWRRGPFGEQFF
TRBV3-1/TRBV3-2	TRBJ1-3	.	CASSQSSGNTIYF
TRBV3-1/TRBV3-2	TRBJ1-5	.	CASSQDINQPQHF
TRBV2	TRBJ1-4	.	CASTSGVEKLFF
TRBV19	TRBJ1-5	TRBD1	CASRTLGTGGNQPQHF
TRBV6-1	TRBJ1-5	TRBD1	CASSEQGDRARQPQHF
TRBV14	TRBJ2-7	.	CASSQDSSLKLGHLYYEQYF
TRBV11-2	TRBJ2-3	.	CASSSPKGVGTDTQYF
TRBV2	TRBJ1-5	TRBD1	CASRSARQGGQPQHF